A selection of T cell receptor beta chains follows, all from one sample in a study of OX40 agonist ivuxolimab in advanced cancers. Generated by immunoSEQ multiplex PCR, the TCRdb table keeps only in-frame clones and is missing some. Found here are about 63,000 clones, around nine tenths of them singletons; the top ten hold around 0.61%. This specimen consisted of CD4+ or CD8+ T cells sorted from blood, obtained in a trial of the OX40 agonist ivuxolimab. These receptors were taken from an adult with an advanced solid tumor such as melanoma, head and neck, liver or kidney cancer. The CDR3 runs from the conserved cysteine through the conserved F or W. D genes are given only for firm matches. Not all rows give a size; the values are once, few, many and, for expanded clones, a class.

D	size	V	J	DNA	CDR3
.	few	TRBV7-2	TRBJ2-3	TGTGCCAGCAGCTCGCAGGGGGGTACGCAGTATTTT	CASSSQGGTQYF
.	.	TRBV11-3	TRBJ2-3	TGTGCCAGCAGCTTAGATCGGGGGCCAGCAGATACGCAGTATTTT	CASSLDRGPADTQYF
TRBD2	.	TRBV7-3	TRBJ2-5	TGTGCCAGCAGCTTTAGCGGGGGGCAAGAGACCCAGTACTTC	CASSFSGGQETQYF
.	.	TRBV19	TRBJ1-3	TGTGCCAGTTACGAACGTACTCCTGGAAACACCATATATTTT	CASYERTPGNTIYF
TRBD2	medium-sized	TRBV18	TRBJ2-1	TGTGCCAGCTCACCACCTGCGGGAGGGTACAATGAGCAGTTCTTC	CASSPPAGGYNEQFF
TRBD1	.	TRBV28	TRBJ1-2	TGTGCCAGCAGGTCCACAGACAGGGCAGCCACCTTC	CASRSTDRAATF
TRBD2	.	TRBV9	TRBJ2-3	TGTGCCAGCAGCTCAACCTTAGCGGGACTCACAGATACGCAGTATTTT	CASSSTLAGLTDTQYF
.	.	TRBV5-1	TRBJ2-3	TGCGCCAGCAGCAATGACGGTAATACGCAGTATTTT	CASSNDGNTQYF
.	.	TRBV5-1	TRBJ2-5	TGCGCCAGCAGCTTGGTCTCCAGTCAAGAGACCCAGTACTTC	CASSLVSSQETQYF
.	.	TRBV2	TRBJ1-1	TGTGCCAGCAGCCGGGACGGCCACACTGAAGCTTTCTTT	CASSRDGHTEAFF
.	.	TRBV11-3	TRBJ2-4	TGTGCCAGCAGCTCAGCCGGGGTAAACATTCAGTACTTC	CASSSAGVNIQYF
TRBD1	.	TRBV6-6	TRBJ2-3	TGTGCCAGCAGTCGCTCGCGACAGGGGAGCACAGATACGCAGTATTTT	CASSRSRQGSTDTQYF
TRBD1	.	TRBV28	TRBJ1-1	TGTGCCAGCAGTTACAGGGGGCGGTGGACTGAAGCTTTCTTT	CASSYRGRWTEAFF
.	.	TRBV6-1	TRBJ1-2	TGTGCCAGCAGGACGGCTAACTATGGCTACACCTTC	CASRTANYGYTF
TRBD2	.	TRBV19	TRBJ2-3	TGTGCCAGTAGTCCAGGGACTAGCGGGAGAGATACGCAGTATTTT	CASSPGTSGRDTQYF
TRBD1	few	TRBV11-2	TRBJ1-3	TGTGCCAGCAGCTTAAGACAGACAGGGTTAACTTATGGAAACACCATATATTTT	CASSLRQTGLTYGNTIYF
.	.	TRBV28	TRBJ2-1	TGTGCCAGCAGCCGTACCGGGACCTTTTACGATGAGCAGTTCTTC	CASSRTGTFYDEQFF
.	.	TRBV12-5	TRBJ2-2	TGTGCTAGTGGTTTGGTGGGGGATATTAACACCGGGGAGCTGTTTTTT	CASGLVGDINTGELFF
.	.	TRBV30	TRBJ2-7	TGTGCCTGGAGTGGAGCGACTCCCCGAGGGGAGCAGTACTTC	CAWSGATPRGEQYF
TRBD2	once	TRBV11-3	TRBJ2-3	TGTGCCAGCAGCTTAGACCCTAGCGGGAGGGGTACAGATACGCAGTATTTT	CASSLDPSGRGTDTQYF
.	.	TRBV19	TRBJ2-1	TGTGCCAGTTCTAGCGCCCGGGTAGGTGAGCAGTTCTTC	CASSSARVGEQFF
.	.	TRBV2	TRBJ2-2	TGTGCCAGCACCGGGACTCCGAACACCGGGGAGCTGTTTTTT	CASTGTPNTGELFF
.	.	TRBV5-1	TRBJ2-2	TGCGCCAGCAGCTTACAAAGGAGGGGTTGGACCTTGAGGGACACCGGGGAGCTGTTTTTT	CASSLQRRGWTLRDTGELFF
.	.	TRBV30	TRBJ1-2	TGTGCCTGGAACCTTACACCCGGTGCCAGAGCTAGTGGCTACACCTTC	CAWNLTPGARASGYTF
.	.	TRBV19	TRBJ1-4	TGTGCCAGTAGTACGCCGTGGGGTGAAAAACTGTTTTTT	CASSTPWGEKLFF
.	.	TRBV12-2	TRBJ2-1	TGTGCAAGTCGCCCAACAGGGATCCCTGGAAATGAGCAGTTCTTC	CASRPTGIPGNEQFF
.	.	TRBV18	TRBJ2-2	TGTGCCAGCTCACCAAGATACGGGCTTAGGGGGGCCGGGGAGCTGTTTTTT	CASSPRYGLRGAGELFF
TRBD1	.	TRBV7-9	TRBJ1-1	TGTGCCAGCAGCTTAACGGGACAGGGGTGGATAGTGGACACTGAAGCTTTCTTT	CASSLTGQGWIVDTEAFF
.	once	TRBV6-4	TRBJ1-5	TGTGCCAGCATTATTAGAGGGGTATCGCAGCCCCAGCATTTT	CASIIRGVSQPQHF
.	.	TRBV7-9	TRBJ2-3	TGTGCCAGCAGCTTAGGGGTCGGAGATACGCAGTATTTT	CASSLGVGDTQYF
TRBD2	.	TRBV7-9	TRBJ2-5	TGTGCCAGCAGCTTCCCATTCGGGGGGTACCAAGAGACCCAGTACTTC	CASSFPFGGYQETQYF
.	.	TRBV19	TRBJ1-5	TGTGCCAGTAGTATAGAGGGGGGCAATCAGCCCCAGCATTTT	CASSIEGGNQPQHF
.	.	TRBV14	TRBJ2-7	TGTGCCAGCAGCCAAGTGAGTTTCGGGTACGAGCAGTACTTC	CASSQVSFGYEQYF
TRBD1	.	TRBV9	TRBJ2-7	TGTGCCAGCAGGGAGGGACAGGGATTTGGCGAGCAGTACTTC	CASREGQGFGEQYF
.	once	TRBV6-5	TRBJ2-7	TGTGCCAGCAGTTACTCGACGGGGAACAGCGAGCAGTACTTC	CASSYSTGNSEQYF
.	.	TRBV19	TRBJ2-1	TGTGCCAGTAGTAAGTTAAACTCCTACAATGAGCAGTTCTTC	CASSKLNSYNEQFF
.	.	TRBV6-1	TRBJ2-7	TGTGCCACCGGCAGGGGTCCTTCCTACGAGCAGTACTTC	CATGRGPSYEQYF
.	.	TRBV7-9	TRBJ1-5	TGTGCCTTCCCGGGAAAAGGTAATCAGCCCCAGCATTTT	CAFPGKGNQPQHF
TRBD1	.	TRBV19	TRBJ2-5	TGTGCCAGTAGTATGAGGACAGGGATGGGAGAGACCCAGTACTTC	CASSMRTGMGETQYF
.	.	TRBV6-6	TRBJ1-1	TGTGCCAGCAGGGAGGGGTACACTGAAGCTTTCTTT	CASREGYTEAFF
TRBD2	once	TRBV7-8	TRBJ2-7	TGTGCCAGCAGCCCCAGCGTTCTTAGCGGGAGATCGGGGGAGCAGTACTTC	CASSPSVLSGRSGEQYF
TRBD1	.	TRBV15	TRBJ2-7	TGTGCCACCAGCAGAGGCCCGGGACAGGTCGAGCAGTACTTC	CATSRGPGQVEQYF
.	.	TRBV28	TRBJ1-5	TGTGCCAGCAGGGGCATAGGGACCAATCAGCCCCAGCATTTT	CASRGIGTNQPQHF
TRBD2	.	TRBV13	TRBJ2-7	TGTGCCAGCAGCTCGACTCCCTGGGGAGCGGGGGGCCTCTACGAGCAGTACTTC	CASSSTPWGAGGLYEQYF
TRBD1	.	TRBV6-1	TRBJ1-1	TGTGCCAGCAGTGAAGGAGGGGGCGACACTGAAGCTTTCTTT	CASSEGGGDTEAFF
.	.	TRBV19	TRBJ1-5	TGTGCCAGTAGTAAGACAGACTCCCAGCCCCAGCATTTT	CASSKTDSQPQHF
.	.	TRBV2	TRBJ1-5	TGTGCCAGCAGGAAGGACAGCTATAGCAATCAGCCCCAGCATTTT	CASRKDSYSNQPQHF
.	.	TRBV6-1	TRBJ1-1	TGTGCCAGCAGTGAAAGAACAGGAATGAACACTGAAGCTTTCTTT	CASSERTGMNTEAFF
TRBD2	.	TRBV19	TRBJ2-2	TGTGCCAGTAGTTGGGGGAGGGGTAAGAACACCGGGGAGCTGTTTTTT	CASSWGRGKNTGELFF
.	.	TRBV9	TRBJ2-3	TGTGCCAGCAGCGTAGGGGGTAGGAGGCGCACAGATACGCAGTATTTT	CASSVGGRRRTDTQYF
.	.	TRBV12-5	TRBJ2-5	TGTGCTAGTGGTCCCGGACAGAACCAAGAGACCCAGTACTTC	CASGPGQNQETQYF